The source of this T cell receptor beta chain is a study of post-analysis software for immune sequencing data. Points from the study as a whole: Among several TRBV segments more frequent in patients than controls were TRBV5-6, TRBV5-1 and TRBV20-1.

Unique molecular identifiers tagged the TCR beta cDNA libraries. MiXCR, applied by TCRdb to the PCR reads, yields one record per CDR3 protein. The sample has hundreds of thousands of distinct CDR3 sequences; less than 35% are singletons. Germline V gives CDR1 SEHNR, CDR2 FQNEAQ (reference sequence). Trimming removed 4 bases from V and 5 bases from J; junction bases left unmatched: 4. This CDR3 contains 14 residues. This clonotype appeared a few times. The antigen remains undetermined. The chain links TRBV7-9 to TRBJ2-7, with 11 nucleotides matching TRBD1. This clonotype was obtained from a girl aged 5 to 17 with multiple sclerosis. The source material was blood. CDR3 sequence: CASSSGQGAHEQYF. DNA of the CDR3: TGTGCCAGCAGCTCCGGACAGGGGGCCCACGAGCAGTACTTC.